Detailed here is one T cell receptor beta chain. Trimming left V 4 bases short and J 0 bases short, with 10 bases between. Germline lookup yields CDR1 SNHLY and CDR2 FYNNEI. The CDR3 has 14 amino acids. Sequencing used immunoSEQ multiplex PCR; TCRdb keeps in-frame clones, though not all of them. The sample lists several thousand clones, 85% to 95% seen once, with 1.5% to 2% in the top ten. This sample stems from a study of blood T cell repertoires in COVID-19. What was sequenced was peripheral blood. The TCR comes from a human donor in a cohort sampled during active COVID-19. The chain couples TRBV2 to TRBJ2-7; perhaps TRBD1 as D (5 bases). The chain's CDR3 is CASSGPGISYEQYF. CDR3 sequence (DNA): TGTGCCAGCAGTGGTCCAGGGATCTCCTACGAGCAGTACTTC. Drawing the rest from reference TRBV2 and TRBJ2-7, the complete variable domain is EPEVTQTPSHQVTQMGQEVILRCVPISNHLYFYWYRQILGQKVEFLVSFYNNEISEKSEIFDDQFSVERPDGSNFTLKIRSTKLEDSAMYFCASSGPGISYEQYFGPGTRLTVT.